One sample yielded the 16 T cell receptor beta chains listed below, sequenced in a study of blood T cell repertoires in COVID-19. The assay was immunoSEQ multiplex PCR, and TCRdb's table has in-frame clones only and misses some. The profile shows about 360,000 clones, 70% to 90% of them singletons. The sequenced sample consisted of peripheral blood. The receptors come from a woman aged 60-70 years with COVID-19, enrolled during active disease.

For this clone: Other DNA sequences of this sample code for an identical CDR3. The chain has TRBV5-1 and TRBJ2-5; TRBD1 aligns across 7 bases. Germline assignment: CDR1 SGHRS and CDR2 YFSETQ. This CDR3 contains 13 residues. The V gene end was trimmed by 2 bases and the J gene end by 3 bases; junction bases not matched to a gene: 1. The CDR3 loop is CASSLDREETQYF. The CDR3 DNA sequence: TGCGCCAGCAGCTTAGACAGGGAAGAGACCCAGTACTTC.

The rearrangement joins TRBV5-6 to TRBJ2-6; tentative D call: TRBD1 (5 bases). Per the germline V gene, CDR1 is SGHDT and CDR2 is YYEEEE. The CDR3 is 15 amino acids. V lost 4 bases to trimming and J lost 0 bases, with 8 bases between them. CDR3 sequence reads: CASSPGLSGANVLTF. The CDR3 region has the DNA TGTGCCAGCAGCCCAGGGCTCTCTGGGGCCAACGTCCTGACTTTC.

The V call is TRBV7-2, the J call TRBJ2-7; TRBD1 is a possible D gene (6 bases). V lost 3 bases, J lost 4 bases, and 16 bases lay in between. Germline values: CDR1 SGHTA, CDR2 FQGNSA. This CDR3 has 15 residues. For the CDR3, the DNA is TGTGCCAGCAGCTTTTCCCCCCAGGGGTGGTACGAGCAGTACTTC. Its protein product is CASSFSPQGWYEQYF.

CDR3: CASSAGTAIDEKLFF. DNA of the CDR3: TGTGCCAGTAGTGCAGGGACAGCGATTGATGAAAAACTGTTTTTT. The V and J genes are TRBV19 and TRBJ1-4; 7 positions agree with TRBD1. The CDR3 totals 15 residues. V lost 5 bases and J lost 6; bases outside the gene matches: 9. In germline, CDR1 is LNHDA, CDR2 SQIVND (reference sequence).

The chain carries TRBV7-6 and TRBJ2-3, with TRBD1 matching 11 bases. The V segment lost 0 bases and the J segment 5 bases; nucleotides outside the gene matches: 4. Germline values: CDR1 SGHVS, CDR2 FNYEAQ. CDR3 length: 16 amino acids. CDR3 in amino acids: CASSLAWGQGVDTQYF. The CDR3 coding sequence is TGTGCCAGCAGCTTAGCGTGGGGACAGGGGGTAGATACGCAGTATTTT.

The chain couples TRBV6-1 to TRBJ2-7; D might be TRBD1 (5 bases). The CDR3 is made up of 15 amino acids. Per germline, CDR1 MNHNS and CDR2 SASEGT. Trimming removed 2 bases from V and 6 bases from J, with 17 bases in between. The CDR3 nucleotides read TGTGCCAGCAGTGAAAGGGGTGAGAAGGGTGGCGAGCAGTACTTC. Its protein is CASSERGEKGGEQYF.

The chain couples TRBV5-1 to TRBJ2-1; perhaps TRBD2 as D (5 bases). The germline CDR1 and CDR2 sequences are SGHRS and YFSETQ. The CDR3 contains 14 residues. V was clipped by 0 bases and J by 7 bases, with 11 bases between them. CDR3 DNA sequence: TGCGCCAGCAGCTTGGCGGGATTTGGAAATGAGCAGTTCTTC. The encoded protein is CASSLAGFGNEQFF.

The chain couples TRBV18 to TRBJ2-2, with a weak D call TRBD2 (5 bases). The ends were cut back, 5 bases at V and 2 bases at J, with 12 bases in the middle. Germline assignment: CDR1 KGHSH and CDR2 LQKENI. The CDR3 is 15 residues long. This CDR3 reads CASSFRTGNTGELFF. The DNA of the CDR3 is TGTGCCAGCTCATTCCGGACGGGAAACACCGGGGAGCTGTTTTTT.

The chain links TRBV13 to TRBJ2-7, with 10 bases that match TRBD1. Trimming at V came to 5 bases and at J to 3 bases, leaving 4 bases not matched to a gene. The length of the CDR3 is 14 residues. Per germline, CDR1 PRHDT and CDR2 FYEKMQ (reference sequence). CDR3 DNA sequence: TGTGCCAGCAGCCGGGGACAGGGGATCTACGAGCAGTACTTC. This gives the protein CASSRGQGIYEQYF.

J is TRBJ1-2 and V is TRBV6-5; TRBD1 matches 10 bases. Germline V lookup: CDR1 MNHEY, CDR2 SVGAGI. With 5 bases clipped from V and 8 bases from J, the junction kept 5 bases outside the gene matches. This CDR3 comprises 13 residues. The CDR3, as DNA: TGTGCCAGCAGTAGCTGGACAGGGGGGGGCTACACCTTC. Protein product: CASSSWTGGGYTF.

As to this clone: This sample includes further DNA sequences coding for the same CDR3. This chain connects TRBV5-1 to TRBJ2-2; 12 bases fit TRBD2. This CDR3 spans 16 amino acids. Germline trimming cut 4 bases from V and 1 base from J; bases unmatched to any gene: 2. The germline CDR1 and CDR2 sequences are SGHRS and YFSETQ. CDR3 sequence: CASSPLAGGNTGELFF. Written as DNA, the CDR3 is TGCGCCAGCAGCCCACTAGCGGGGGGGAACACCGGGGAGCTGTTTTTT.

This sequence joins TRBV4-1 and TRBJ2-1; weak D call: TRBD2 (5 bases). The CDR3 is 14 residues long. Germline assignment: CDR1 MGHRA and CDR2 YSYEKL. The V end was cut by 1 base, the J end by 5 bases, with 9 bases between. CDR3 in amino acids: CASSQGGLNNEQFF. The DNA of the CDR3 is TGCGCCAGCAGCCAAGGCGGGCTAAACAATGAGCAGTTCTTC.

This chain connects TRBV3-1 (or the pseudogene TRBV3-2) to TRBJ1-2; TRBD1 agrees at 12 bases. The germline V gene has CDR1 LGHDT and CDR2 YNNKEL (reference sequence). The CDR3 runs 15 residues. V shed 4 bases, J shed 7 bases, and the junction held 7 bases outside the gene matches. CDR3 bases: TGTGCCAGCAGCCCGGGGACAGGGGGCACGGGTGGCTACACCTTC. It is translated as CASSPGTGGTGGYTF.

The chain joins TRBV7-2 to TRBJ1-4; TRBD1 matches 10 bases. Trimming removed 2 bases from V and 8 bases from J; junction bases left unmatched: 8. The germline V gene encodes CDR1 SGHTA and CDR2 FQGNSA. This CDR3 region has 16 residues. CDR3 amino acids: CASSLRGQGVGEKLFF. The CDR3 region has the DNA TGTGCCAGCAGCTTACGCGGACAGGGGGTAGGGGAAAAACTGTTTTTT.

V usage is TRBV24-1 and J usage is TRBJ2-1, with D unclear. Trimming shortened V by 4 bases and J by 3 bases, and 9 bases separated the two germline ends. Per germline, CDR1 KGHDR and CDR2 SFDVKD. This CDR3 spans 14 amino acids. CDR3 sequence (DNA): TGTGCCACCAGTGACCCAGTTAACTACAATGAGCAGTTCTTC. Amino acid sequence: CATSDPVNYNEQFF.

The chain links TRBV15 to TRBJ2-7, with 12 bases lining up with TRBD1. The germline gives CDR1 LNHNV, CDR2 YYDKDF (reference sequence). The CDR3 covers 17 residues. V trimming: 1 base; J trimming: 2 bases; junction bases outside the gene matches: 6. In nucleotides, the CDR3 is TGTGCCACCAGCAGAGTAGTAGGGACAGGGGGCACCTACGAGCAGTACTTC. It encodes CATSRVVGTGGTYEQYF.